The T cell receptor (beta chain) described here comes from a study of blood T cell repertoires in COVID-19. One Seattle source followed patients from active infection through their disease course. Trimming at V came to 0 bases and at J to 7 bases, leaving 2 bases not matched to a gene. The germline V gene encodes CDR1 SGHRS and CDR2 YFSETQ. This CDR3 contains 15 residues. This clone has more than one count but fewer than ten. Only in-frame clones appear in the TCRdb table, and some are missing; sequencing was by immunoSEQ multiplex PCR. Of 150,000 to 200,000 clones listed, roughly 82% are singletons. The V gene is TRBV5-1, the J gene TRBJ2-1, with TRBD2 identical over 12 bases. This TCR was sampled from a woman aged 35 to 49 with COVID-19, enrolled during active disease. Material: peripheral blood. The CDR3 sequence: CASSLELAGGNEQFF. The CDR3 DNA reads as TGCGCCAGCAGCTTGGAACTAGCGGGAGGTAATGAGCAGTTCTTC.